This T cell receptor beta chain was identified during a study of blood T cell repertoires in COVID-19. Study information: Material from acute and convalescent COVID-19 was sourced from the United States, Italy and Spain. From T cells, B-cell-depleted T cells, or PBMCs came the material, which was cDNA or gDNA.

In the authors' methods: Reference gene primer amplification in the assay estimated nucleated cell counts. Method: immunoSEQ multiplex PCR; TCRdb's copy keeps in-frame clones and lacks some. Clone size and the V and J calls come from that table; the DNA yielded D and trimming. The data contain 160,000 or so clones, more than 70% of them singletons. Germline CDR1 reads SGHTA; CDR2 reads FQGNSA. The V gene lost 4 bases and the J gene lost 4 bases, with 11 bases spanning the gap. CDR3 size: 13 residues. This chain joins TRBV7-2 and TRBJ2-7, with a weak D call TRBD2 (6 bases). Specimen: peripheral blood. This receptor was identified in a man aged 55 to 70 with acute or convalescent COVID-19. The CDR3 sequence is CASSSAGNYEQYF. The CDR3 bases are TGTGCCAGCAGCTCCGCGGGAAATTACGAGCAGTACTTC.